This is a list of T cell receptor beta chains from one sample in a study of graft-versus-host responses after intestinal transplantation. These receptors' targets are unknown. Libraries were prepared by immunoSEQ multiplex PCR; TCRdb keeps only in-frame clonotypes and omits some of them. The profile shows roughly 93,000 clones, about 90% of them singletons. The specimen comprised unstimulated CD8+ T cells sorted from spleen or lymph node cells, sampled before transplant. The receptor source for this set is a human donor who was the organ donor for an intestinal transplant. Both conserved end residues are part of each CDR3. A D gene is named only where the DNA matches it firmly. The size field is filled for only some rows; it gives once, few, many or a size class.

CDR3nt: TGTGCCAGCAGCTGGGACAGGGACAATCAGCCCCAGCATTTT
CDR3aa: CASSWDRDNQPQHF
d_gene: TRBD1
abundance: NA
v_gene: TRBV7-2
j_gene: TRBJ1-5

CDR3nt: TGCAGTTCCAGAGTGGGGAGCAGTCAGTTCTTC
CDR3aa: CSSRVGSSQFF
d_gene: NA
abundance: NA
v_gene: TRBV20-1
j_gene: TRBJ2-1

CDR3nt: TGTGCGTCGTTGGGGCAGGAGAATCAGCCCCAGCATTTT
CDR3aa: CASLGQENQPQHF
d_gene: NA
abundance: few
v_gene: TRBV7-9
j_gene: TRBJ1-5

CDR3nt: TGTGCCAGTAGTATAGATCTCCCCGTGGGCCATGAAAAACTGTTTTTT
CDR3aa: CASSIDLPVGHEKLFF
d_gene: NA
abundance: NA
v_gene: TRBV19
j_gene: TRBJ1-4

CDR3nt: TGTGCCAGCAGCTTGGGACAAAACTCTGGAAACACCATATATTTT
CDR3aa: CASSLGQNSGNTIYF
d_gene: NA
abundance: NA
v_gene: TRBV5-8
j_gene: TRBJ1-3

CDR3nt: TGTGCCAGCAGCTTGAGGGGGCTACCCCAAGAGACCCAGTACTTC
CDR3aa: CASSLRGLPQETQYF
d_gene: TRBD1
abundance: NA
v_gene: TRBV5-4
j_gene: TRBJ2-5

CDR3nt: TGTGCCAGTATAACGGGACAGTTCAATTCACCCCTCCACTTT
CDR3aa: CASITGQFNSPLHF
d_gene: TRBD1
abundance: NA
v_gene: TRBV19
j_gene: TRBJ1-6

CDR3nt: TGTGCCAGCAGCTTAAGCGGGGGGGCGACCGGGGAGCTGTTTTTT
CDR3aa: CASSLSGGATGELFF
d_gene: TRBD2
abundance: NA
v_gene: TRBV5-6
j_gene: TRBJ2-2

CDR3nt: TGTGCCAGCTCCCCAAAGAACCTCCCTATCTATGGCTACACCTTC
CDR3aa: CASSPKNLPIYGYTF
d_gene: NA
abundance: NA
v_gene: TRBV18
j_gene: TRBJ1-2

CDR3nt: TGTGCCAGCAGCTTGGCGGTTTCCTACGAGCAGTACTTC
CDR3aa: CASSLAVSYEQYF
d_gene: NA
abundance: NA
v_gene: TRBV5-5
j_gene: TRBJ2-7

CDR3nt: TGTGCCAGAAGTTCGGGGTACCCGTCCTTCCGAGAGACCCAGTACTTC
CDR3aa: CARSSGYPSFRETQYF
d_gene: NA
abundance: NA
v_gene: TRBV19
j_gene: TRBJ2-5

CDR3nt: TGCAGCATGACCGGGACAGGGGTTAATGGCTACACCTTC
CDR3aa: CSMTGTGVNGYTF
d_gene: TRBD1
abundance: NA
v_gene: TRBV29-1
j_gene: TRBJ1-2

CDR3nt: TGTGCCAGCAGCCCTGGGGGGAGGGATTACTACAATGAGCAGTTCTTC
CDR3aa: CASSPGGRDYYNEQFF
d_gene: TRBD2
abundance: NA
v_gene: TRBV11-3
j_gene: TRBJ2-1

CDR3nt: TGTGCCAGCACCCCGATAGGAGCGTCCTACGAGCAGTACTTC
CDR3aa: CASTPIGASYEQYF
d_gene: NA
abundance: NA
v_gene: TRBV6-1
j_gene: TRBJ2-7

CDR3nt: TGCGCCAGCAGACGAACACCATGGGACAGAGCAAATAATTCACCCCTCCACTTT
CDR3aa: CASRRTPWDRANNSPLHF
d_gene: TRBD1
abundance: NA
v_gene: TRBV5-1
j_gene: TRBJ1-6

CDR3nt: TGTGCCAGCAGCTTAGCCCTGACTAGCGGGGAGGATGAGCAGTTCTTC
CDR3aa: CASSLALTSGEDEQFF
d_gene: TRBD2
abundance: NA
v_gene: TRBV13
j_gene: TRBJ2-1

CDR3nt: TGCAGCGCGGTCTCCGGGACAGGACCCTACGAGCAGTACTTC
CDR3aa: CSAVSGTGPYEQYF
d_gene: TRBD1
abundance: NA
v_gene: TRBV29-1
j_gene: TRBJ2-7

CDR3nt: TGTGCCAGCAGTTTATCGAAGTCCTACGAGCAGTACTTC
CDR3aa: CASSLSKSYEQYF
d_gene: NA
abundance: NA
v_gene: TRBV27
j_gene: TRBJ2-7

CDR3nt: TGTGCCAGTAGTATAGCTCTGTCCACTGAAGCTTTCTTT
CDR3aa: CASSIALSTEAFF
d_gene: NA
abundance: NA
v_gene: TRBV19
j_gene: TRBJ1-1

CDR3nt: TGTGCCAGCATCCGAAGGACAGGGAATCAGCCCCAGCATTTT
CDR3aa: CASIRRTGNQPQHF
d_gene: TRBD1
abundance: NA
v_gene: TRBV6-1
j_gene: TRBJ1-5

CDR3nt: TGTGCCAGCAGCGTTGACAGGGTCAATCAGCCCCAGCATTTT
CDR3aa: CASSVDRVNQPQHF
d_gene: TRBD1
abundance: NA
v_gene: TRBV9
j_gene: TRBJ1-5

CDR3nt: TGTGCCAGTAGTCGCCAGGGGTCCGCCTACGAGCAGTACTTC
CDR3aa: CASSRQGSAYEQYF
d_gene: NA
abundance: NA
v_gene: TRBV19
j_gene: TRBJ2-7

CDR3nt: TGTGCCAGCAGCTTAGTTGGCACAGGGAATTCACCCCTCCACTTT
CDR3aa: CASSLVGTGNSPLHF
d_gene: NA
abundance: NA
v_gene: TRBV7-2
j_gene: TRBJ1-6

CDR3nt: TGTGCCAGCAGTCCCATCGGACTCTCGCCCGACGAGCAGTACTTC
CDR3aa: CASSPIGLSPDEQYF
d_gene: NA
abundance: NA
v_gene: TRBV27
j_gene: TRBJ2-7

CDR3nt: TGTGCCAGCAGCGGCGGGACAGGACCCGGCGAGCAGTACTTC
CDR3aa: CASSGGTGPGEQYF
d_gene: TRBD1
abundance: NA
v_gene: TRBV5-5
j_gene: TRBJ2-7

CDR3nt: TGTGCCAGCAGCTCAACAGGGCCCGTTAATGGCTACACCTTC
CDR3aa: CASSSTGPVNGYTF
d_gene: NA
abundance: once
v_gene: TRBV7-6
j_gene: TRBJ1-2

CDR3nt: TGTGCCAGCAGCGACAGGGCCTTAGAACCGAACTATGGCTACACCTTC
CDR3aa: CASSDRALEPNYGYTF
d_gene: TRBD1
abundance: NA
v_gene: TRBV2
j_gene: TRBJ1-2

CDR3nt: TGTGCCAGTAGTATACAGGCGTTGACCTACGAGCAGTACTTC
CDR3aa: CASSIQALTYEQYF
d_gene: NA
abundance: NA
v_gene: TRBV19
j_gene: TRBJ2-7

CDR3nt: TGCGCCAGCAGCAGTACTCCGGGACAGGGGGCAGAACAGCCCCAGCATTTT
CDR3aa: CASSSTPGQGAEQPQHF
d_gene: TRBD1
abundance: NA
v_gene: TRBV4-1
j_gene: TRBJ1-5

CDR3nt: TGTGCCAGTGGTGGGAACAGGGCGGATTATGGCTACACCTTC
CDR3aa: CASGGNRADYGYTF
d_gene: NA
abundance: NA
v_gene: TRBV19
j_gene: TRBJ1-2

CDR3nt: TGTGCCAGCAGCCCAAGGACAGGGGACTACGAGCAGTACTTC
CDR3aa: CASSPRTGDYEQYF
d_gene: TRBD1
abundance: NA
v_gene: TRBV7-9
j_gene: TRBJ2-7

CDR3nt: TGTGCCAGCAGGACCCACAGGACTAGCGGGGGGTTGGAGCAGTTCTTC
CDR3aa: CASRTHRTSGGLEQFF
d_gene: TRBD2
abundance: NA
v_gene: TRBV28
j_gene: TRBJ2-1

CDR3nt: TGTGCTAGCAGCTTAGCCCCGGGAGAAGAGACCCAGTACTTC
CDR3aa: CASSLAPGEETQYF
d_gene: NA
abundance: NA
v_gene: TRBV7-7
j_gene: TRBJ2-5

CDR3nt: TGTGCCAGCAGCCAAGATCGAGGGCAGCAAGAGACCCAGTACTTC
CDR3aa: CASSQDRGQQETQYF
d_gene: NA
abundance: NA
v_gene: TRBV4-2
j_gene: TRBJ2-5

CDR3nt: TGTGCCAGCAGTTGGGACAGGGGAGGCTACGAGCAGTACTTC
CDR3aa: CASSWDRGGYEQYF
d_gene: TRBD1
abundance: NA
v_gene: TRBV7-9
j_gene: TRBJ2-7

CDR3nt: TGTGCCAGCAGCCCTACCGCCGGCGGAGCTTTCTTT
CDR3aa: CASSPTAGGAFF
d_gene: NA
abundance: few
v_gene: TRBV7-2
j_gene: TRBJ1-1

CDR3nt: TGTGCCAGCAGCTTAGTCTTTGGACACTGGTTGAATTCACCCCTCCACTTT
CDR3aa: CASSLVFGHWLNSPLHF
d_gene: NA
abundance: NA
v_gene: TRBV7-2
j_gene: TRBJ1-6

CDR3nt: TGTGCCAGCATCCGATCAGGGGACCCTCTCCTGGCACAATATGGCTACACCTTC
CDR3aa: CASIRSGDPLLAQYGYTF
d_gene: NA
abundance: NA
v_gene: TRBV7-9
j_gene: TRBJ1-2

CDR3nt: TGCGCCAGCAGCTTGGATAGGGACATCTATGGCTACACCTTC
CDR3aa: CASSLDRDIYGYTF
d_gene: NA
abundance: NA
v_gene: TRBV5-1
j_gene: TRBJ1-2

CDR3nt: TGTGCCAGCTCACCTACTGGCAGAACCCGGGACACTGAAGCTTTCTTT
CDR3aa: CASSPTGRTRDTEAFF
d_gene: NA
abundance: NA
v_gene: TRBV18
j_gene: TRBJ1-1

CDR3nt: TGTGCCAGCAGTTCCCGGACTAGCGGGGGCTACGAGCAGTACTTC
CDR3aa: CASSSRTSGGYEQYF
d_gene: TRBD2
abundance: NA
v_gene: TRBV28
j_gene: TRBJ2-7

CDR3nt: TGTGCCAGCACCCAATGGGGGGAACCTAATGAAAAACTGTTTTTT
CDR3aa: CASTQWGEPNEKLFF
d_gene: NA
abundance: NA
v_gene: TRBV27
j_gene: TRBJ1-4

CDR3nt: TGTGCCAGCAGCCTGAACACCGGGGAGCTGTTTTTT
CDR3aa: CASSLNTGELFF
d_gene: NA
abundance: NA
v_gene: TRBV7-9
j_gene: TRBJ2-2

CDR3nt: TGCGCCAGCAGCCAAGCCGGGACTAGCGGCGGGGAGCTGTTTTTT
CDR3aa: CASSQAGTSGGELFF
d_gene: TRBD2
abundance: NA
v_gene: TRBV4-1
j_gene: TRBJ2-2